The 13 T cell receptor beta chains presented below share a single source sample, sequenced in a study of T cell repertoires in aging, cancer and after chemotherapy. The template was genomic DNA from peripheral blood, not RNA. Rearranged V-D-J TRB sequences were amplified with a mixed TRB-A/B primer pool. MiXCR, run by TCRdb on the multiplex PCR reads, gives a single entry per CDR3 protein. The sample lists about 9,200 distinct CDR3 sequences, around a third occurring once. Source material: blood. These receptor sequences come from a human donor in good health. The donor label of this sample is uncertain.

This rearrangement joins TRBV6-6 to TRBJ1-5; possibly TRBD1 for D (6 bases). The V end lost 6 bases, the J end lost 7 bases, and 13 bases lay between the germline ends. There are 13 residues in the CDR3. Germline CDR1 MNHNY, CDR2 SVGAGI (reference sequence). In DNA, the CDR3 is TGTGCCAGCAGCCTACAGGGCGGCCAGCCCCAGCATTTT. Translated, it gives CASSLQGGQPQHF.

The gene calls are TRBV20-1 and TRBJ2-1, with 11 bases aligning to TRBD2. The CDR3 is made up of 16 amino acids. Germline values: CDR1 DFQATT, CDR2 SNEGSKA (reference sequence). V lost 1 base and J lost 4; bases outside the gene matches: 6. The CDR3 loop is CSARGASGGFYNEQFF. CDR3 DNA: TGCAGTGCTAGAGGCGCTAGCGGGGGGTTTTACAATGAGCAGTTCTTC.

The chain uses TRBV13 and TRBJ1-2, with D perhaps TRBD1 (6 bases). Germline CDR1 reads PRHDT; CDR2 reads FYEKMQ (reference sequence). V dropped 5 bases and J dropped 4 bases, with 20 bases sitting between them. The CDR3 spans 16 residues. CDR3 region: CASSPLEGDRLYGYTF. In DNA, the CDR3 is TGTGCCAGCAGCCCCTTGGAGGGGGACCGGCTCTATGGCTACACCTTC.

This clonotype was seen a handful of times. The rearrangement uses TRBV6-1 and TRBJ1-4, with TRBD1 matching over 8 bases. This CDR3 has 14 amino acids. V shed 4 bases and J 6 bases; nucleotides not matched to a gene: 4. Germline assignment: CDR1 MNHNS and CDR2 SASEGT. The CDR3 loop reads CASSAGGEDEKLFF. The DNA of the CDR3 is TGTGCCAGCAGTGCAGGGGGCGAAGATGAAAAACTGTTTTTT.

Only a few counts were recorded for this clonotype. CDR3 nucleotides: TGTGCCAGTAGTATAGATCGAAGACAGGGGACCCGATATGGCTACACCTTC. Its protein is CASSIDRRQGTRYGYTF. The rearrangement joins TRBV19 to TRBJ1-2; 8 nucleotides match TRBD1. This CDR3 has 17 residues. J was trimmed by 5 bases and V by 0 bases; bases with no gene match: 11. Germline lookup yields CDR1 LNHDA and CDR2 SQIVND (reference sequence). Drawing the rest from reference TRBV19 and TRBJ1-2, the complete variable domain is DGGITQSPKYLFRKEGQNVTLSCEQNLNHDAMYWYRQDPGQGLRLIYYSQIVNDFQKGDIAEGYSVSREKKESFPLTVTSAQKNPTAFYLCASSIDRRQGTRYGYTFGSGTRLTVV.

The CDR3 DNA reads as TGTGCCAGCAGTCTGTTCGGGACAGCCTACAATGAGCAGTTCTTC. Residues: CASSLFGTAYNEQFF. The chain recombines TRBV12-3 or TRBV12-4 with TRBJ2-1; 7 bases match TRBD1. This CDR3 contains 15 residues. With 5 bases clipped from V and 2 bases from J, the junction kept 6 bases outside the gene matches.

The V and J genes are TRBV7-9 and TRBJ2-1, with D unclear. CDR1 SEHNR and CDR2 FQNEAQ come from the germline V gene (reference sequence). V was cut by 1 base and J by 5 bases, with 3 bases left in between. CDR3 length: 12 residues. In nucleotides, the CDR3 is TGTGCCAGCAGCTTAGTGAACAATGAGCAGTTCTTC. Translating gives CASSLVNNEQFF.

By share, this clonotype ranks as medium-sized (0.01 to 0.1%). Here the CDR3 DNA reads TGCAGCGCCTTAGTAGCGGGGAATTACAATGAGCAGTTCTTC. This translates into CSALVAGNYNEQFF. The chain has TRBV29-1 and TRBJ2-1, with TRBD2 identical over 8 bases. The CDR3 is 14 amino acids. Germline-derived CDR1 and CDR2 are SQVTM and ANQGSEA. After removal of 7 bases from V and 4 bases from J, the junction contained 9 bases not matched to a gene.

The chain combines TRBV18 with TRBJ2-5; D not certain. V dropped 5 bases and J dropped 0 bases, with 7 bases sitting between them. Germline V CDR1 and CDR2: KGHSH, LQKENI. The CDR3 is made up of 13 amino acids. The CDR3 DNA follows: TGTGCCAGCTCATCCCCGTACCAAGAGACCCAGTACTTC. Translated, it gives CASSSPYQETQYF.

V gene TRBV6-2 or TRBV6-3 combines with J gene TRBJ2-2; D is undetermined. The CDR3 is made up of 16 amino acids. Per the germline V gene, CDR1 is MNHEY and CDR2 is SVGEGT. Trimming removed 5 bases from V and 2 bases from J, with 15 bases in between. The CDR3 region has the DNA TGTGCCAGCAGTGTACGGACGGACCCCAACACCGGGGAGCTGTTTTTT. It codes for CASSVRTDPNTGELFF.

The chain uses TRBV14 and TRBJ2-3, with 9 bases fitting TRBD2. V lost 8 bases, J lost 0 bases, and 9 bases stayed unmatched. This CDR3 has 16 residues. The germline CDR1 and CDR2 sequences are SGHDN and FVKESK. In nucleotides, the CDR3 is TGTGCCAGCCGAATCGGCGGGGGGGCCAGCACAGATACGCAGTATTTT. Protein sequence: CASRIGGGASTDTQYF.

The rearrangement links TRBV30 to TRBJ2-5, with TRBD2 matching 8 bases. This CDR3 contains 13 residues. CDR1 is GTSNPN and CDR2 is SVGIG in the germline V gene (reference sequence). Written as DNA, the CDR3 is TGTGCTGGAGGACGGGGGGGGGCTGAGACCCAGTACTTC. The encoded protein is CAGGRGGAETQYF.

Comment on this clonotype: A read error may account for a junction end that differs from germline. The V and J genes are TRBV5-6 and TRBJ1-4, with D possibly TRBD1 on 6 matching bases. The germline gives CDR1 SGHDT, CDR2 YYEEEE. This CDR3 contains 15 residues. CDR3 residues: CASSLDLQGNEKLFF. CDR3 nucleotide sequence: TGCGCCAGCAGCTTGGATCTTCAGGGGAATGAAAAACTGTTTTTT.